One sample yielded the 21 T cell receptor beta chains listed below, sequenced in a study of blood T cells in healthy people across ages. The authors ran a second PCR of about 6 to 11 cycles using a sample-barcoded 5' primer and a J-beta primer mix. TCRdb re-analysed the 5' RACE reads in MiXCR, keeping a single row per CDR3 protein. The sample shows roughly 730,000 distinct CDR3 sequences, roughly three fifths of them seen only once. Sequences were obtained from blood. The receptors originated from a man aged 40-50 years in good health.

The chain couples TRBV10-3 to TRBJ1-1, with a weak D call TRBD1 (6 bases). The length of the CDR3 is 13 residues. Germline CDR1 and CDR2: ENHRY and SYGVKD. V gave up 6 bases and J gave up 7 bases, with 15 bases separating them. This CDR3 is CAIRVRTENEAFF. Written as DNA, the CDR3 is TGTGCCATCAGGGTCCGGACAGAAAATGAAGCTTTCTTT.

This clonotype was observed a few times. The J gene is TRBJ2-7, the V gene TRBV13, with D perhaps given as TRBD1 or TRBD2 (5 bases each). Germline V gene data show CDR1 as PRHDT and CDR2 as FYEKMQ (reference sequence). The V end was cut by 10 bases, the J end by 0 bases, with 10 bases between. This CDR3 spans 12 amino acids. The CDR3 DNA follows: TGTGCCACCAGTGGGGGCTCCTACGAGCAGTACTTC. This codes for CATSGGSYEQYF.

The chain couples TRBV5-1 to TRBJ2-7; 7 bases agree with TRBD1. V was clipped by 0 bases and J by 6 bases; unmatched bases: 0. The CDR3 length is 12 residues. Germline V CDR1 and CDR2: SGHRS, YFSETQ. The CDR3 sequence is CASSLEGAEQYF. DNA for the CDR3: TGCGCCAGCAGCTTGGAGGGGGCCGAGCAGTACTTC.

This clonotype was counted between two and nine times. V usage is TRBV4-1 and J usage is TRBJ2-7, with D unresolved. The germline V gene encodes CDR1 MGHRA and CDR2 YSYEKL. The CDR3 totals 13 residues. Trimming took off 0 bases at V and 2 bases at J, with 5 bases between the two ends. CDR3 sequence (DNA): TGCGCCAGCAGCCAAGAACAGACCTACGAGCAGTACTTC. Amino acid sequence: CASSQEQTYEQYF.

This clonotype was found a few times. The V gene is TRBV20-1, the J gene TRBJ2-1; D is perhaps TRBD1 (5 bases). Trimming took 3 bases from V and 2 from J, leaving 8 bases between them. Per germline, CDR1 DFQATT and CDR2 SNEGSKA (reference sequence). The CDR3 is made up of 13 amino acids. The CDR3 bases are TGCAGTGCTAGTTTGGGGCCCTACAATGAGCAGTTCTTC. Its protein product is CSASLGPYNEQFF.

This clonotype has only a few counts. This chain uses TRBV7-2 with TRBJ2-1; D unclear. The CDR3 sequence is 14 residues long. Germline V gene sequence: CDR1 SGHTA, CDR2 FQGNSA. The V end lost 4 bases, the J end lost 4 bases, and 11 bases lay between the germline ends. This CDR3 reads CASSSNPGYNEQFF. In DNA form, the CDR3 reads TGTGCCAGCAGCTCTAACCCCGGGTACAATGAGCAGTTCTTC.

CDR3 sequence: CASSPQQGTNTEAFF. The CDR3 DNA is TGTGCCAGCAGCCCCCAACAGGGGACCAACACTGAAGCTTTCTTT. The chain couples TRBV7-2 to TRBJ1-1; TRBD1 matches at 7 bases. V shed 5 bases, J shed 2 bases, and the junction held 8 bases outside the gene matches. Germline lookup yields CDR1 SGHTA and CDR2 FQGNSA. This CDR3 comprises 15 residues.

The table lists this clonotype with a few counts. The V call is TRBV29-1, the J call TRBJ1-2; D might be TRBD1 (6 bases). Germline assignment: CDR1 SQVTM and CDR2 ANQGSEA. CDR3 length: 10 residues. With 8 bases removed from V and 3 bases from J, the gap between germline ends came to 7 bases. In DNA, the CDR3 is TGCAGCTACAGGGACTATGGCTACACCTTC. As protein: CSYRDYGYTF.

V is TRBV5-1 and J is TRBJ2-5; a weak D match, TRBD2 (6 bases). The V end was cut by 4 bases, the J end by 1 base, with 11 bases between. Germline CDR1 reads SGHRS; CDR2 reads YFSETQ. The CDR3 has 14 amino acids. The CDR3 region is CASSKGLSQETQYF. For the CDR3, the DNA is TGCGCCAGCAGCAAGGGACTGTCCCAAGAGACCCAGTACTTC.

This clonotype has more than one count but fewer than ten. The chain employs TRBV3-1 and TRBJ2-7; TRBD2 aligns across 9 bases. The CDR3 loop spans 17 amino acids. The V segment lost 3 bases and the J segment 1 base; nucleotides outside the gene matches: 10. Germline V gives CDR1 LGHDT, CDR2 YNNKEL (reference sequence). The CDR3 here is CASSQIWREGGSYEQYF. The CDR3 bases are TGTGCCAGCAGCCAGATATGGCGGGAGGGAGGGTCCTACGAGCAGTACTTC.

J is TRBJ2-7 and V is TRBV20-1; 9 bases align to TRBD1. The CDR3 has 13 residues. Germline assignment: CDR1 DFQATT and CDR2 SNEGSKA (reference sequence). J gave up 2 bases and V 6 bases, and 5 bases lay outside the gene matches. DNA of the CDR3: TGCAGTGCGCCGGACAGGGGCACCTACGAGCAGTACTTC. Translated, it gives CSAPDRGTYEQYF.

This clonotype was observed once. V gene TRBV3-1 combines with J gene TRBJ1-1; D may be TRBD1 (5 bases). CDR3 length: 14 residues. V was clipped by 1 base and J by 1 base, with 7 bases between them. Germline CDR1 reads LGHDT; CDR2 reads YNNKEL (reference sequence). The CDR3 DNA follows: TGTGCCAGCAGCCAAGGAAGGGGGAACACTGAAGCTTTCTTT. The encoded protein is CASSQGRGNTEAFF.

The chain links TRBV15 to TRBJ2-5; TRBD1 matches at 8 bases. The ends lost 4 bases at V and 4 bases at J; junction bases unmatched: 8. The germline V gene has CDR1 LNHNV and CDR2 YYDKDF (reference sequence). This CDR3 has 15 amino acids. CDR3 protein: CATSIGQGSGETQYF. The CDR3 DNA reads TGTGCCACCAGCATTGGACAGGGCAGCGGAGAGACCCAGTACTTC.

This clonotype has more than one count but fewer than ten. The chain is built from TRBV18 and TRBJ1-5; D is undetermined. This CDR3 is built from 15 residues. Trimming took off 4 bases at V and 6 bases at J, with 16 bases between the two ends. Germline V CDR1 and CDR2: KGHSH, LQKENI. In DNA form, the CDR3 reads TGTGCCAGCTCACGAATGGAAGGGAATGTTCAGCCCCAGCATTTT. It specifies CASSRMEGNVQPQHF.

On this clonotype itself: One junction end disagrees with the germline gene, perhaps due to a read error. This rearrangement joins TRBV7-9 to TRBJ2-3; 10 bases fit TRBD2. CDR3 length: 15 amino acids. CDR1 is SEHNR and CDR2 is FQNEAQ in the germline V gene (reference sequence). CDR3 region: CASSLAGGEADTQYF. The CDR3, as DNA: TGTGCCAGCAGTTTAGCGGGGGGCGAGGCAGATACGCAGTATTTT.

The chain carries TRBV4-2 and TRBJ1-1, with 8 bases lining up with TRBD1. Germline values: CDR1 LGHNA, CDR2 YNFKEQ. Trimming at V came to 1 base and at J to 6 bases, leaving 13 bases not matched to a gene. This CDR3 region has 17 residues. CDR3 nucleotide sequence: TGTGCCAGCAGCCAAGGCGACGCACAGGGGGGAGGGGCTGAAGCTTTCTTT. Translated: CASSQGDAQGGGAEAFF.

In this sample, this clonotype turned up a few times. This chain links TRBV6-2 or TRBV6-3 with TRBJ2-7; 9 bases line up with TRBD2. The germline CDR1 and CDR2 sequences are MNHEY and SVGEGT. Unmatched junction bases numbered 3, after V lost 2 bases and J lost 4 bases. The CDR3 has 14 amino acids. This CDR3 reads CASSYAGGSYEQYF. The CDR3 coding sequence is TGTGCCAGCAGTTACGCGGGAGGGTCTTACGAGCAGTACTTC.

Concerning this clonotype: Mismatch with germline at one junction end may stem from a read error. The chain combines TRBV6-1 with TRBJ2-2; 9 bases match TRBD1. Germline-derived CDR1 and CDR2 are MNHNS and SASEGT. The CDR3 is made up of 16 amino acids. The CDR3 sequence: CASSGRQGEITGDLFF. In nucleotides, the CDR3 is TGTGCCAGCAGTGGAAGACAGGGGGAAATCACCGGGGACCTGTTTTTT.

This clonotype has just a few counts. CDR3 residues: CASSPQSGSMDTQYF. The CDR3 DNA sequence: TGTGCCAGCAGCCCCCAAAGCGGGAGTATGGATACGCAGTATTTT. The chain carries TRBV7-2 and TRBJ2-3; 8 bases align to TRBD2. Germline lookup yields CDR1 SGHTA and CDR2 FQGNSA. The V segment lost 5 bases and the J segment 6 bases; nucleotides outside the gene matches: 10. This CDR3 region has 15 residues.

J is TRBJ2-3 and V is TRBV5-1; D possibly corresponds to TRBD2 (6 bases). Germline lookup yields CDR1 SGHRS and CDR2 YFSETQ. CDR3 length: 16 residues. Trimming removed 2 bases at V and 1 base at J, with 14 bases between. CDR3 sequence reads: CASSLRGITRTDTQYF. CDR3 DNA sequence: TGCGCCAGCAGCTTACGGGGGATCACCCGCACAGATACGCAGTATTTT.

Regarding this clonotype: Germline and junction disagree at one end, which may indicate a read error. This chain joins TRBV11-3 and TRBJ2-3, with D uncertain. The CDR3 covers 13 residues. Germline V CDR1 and CDR2: SGHNT, YENEEA. The CDR3 nucleotides read TGTGGCAGCAGCTCCCCCTTCACAGATACGCAGTATTTT. Its protein product is CGSSSPFTDTQYF.